These 5 T cell receptor beta chains were all obtained from the same sample, sequenced in a study of T-cell memory formation after mild COVID-19. MiXCR, run by TCRdb on the 5' RACE reads, gives a single entry per CDR3 protein. The table records more than 100,000 distinct CDR3 sequences, over 15% of them present only once. Sequencing was performed on PBMCs or a T cell subset sorted from them (not recorded which). The receptor set was obtained from a man younger than 35 who had mild COVID-19 (a few samples of this study predate the infection). Cell type and time point are not known.

A few counts support this clonotype. The chain links TRBV20-1 to TRBJ2-3; 7 bases are shared with TRBD2. Trimming at V came to 5 bases and at J to 6 bases, leaving 2 bases not matched to a gene. This CDR3 has 11 amino acids. The germline gives CDR1 DFQATT, CDR2 SNEGSKA (reference sequence). The CDR3 DNA is TGCAGTGCTGCGGGGGTGGATACGCAGTATTTT. Translated: CSAAGVDTQYF.

Only a few counts were recorded for this clonotype. DNA of the CDR3: TGTGCCAGCAGATCCTTCCTAGCGGGGGTCGGCACAGATACGCAGTATTTT. It codes for CASRSFLAGVGTDTQYF. The chain has TRBV6-2 or TRBV6-3 and TRBJ2-3; the match to TRBD2 covers 10 bases. The V and J ends lost 6 bases and 1 base, in that order; junction bases with no gene match: 10. Germline-derived CDR1 and CDR2 are MNHEY and SVGEGT. There are 17 residues in the CDR3.

The sample holds many counts of this clonotype. The chain couples TRBV20-1 to TRBJ2-7; no definite D call. V was cut by 0 bases and J by 2 bases, with 11 bases left in between. CDR1 DFQATT and CDR2 SNEGSKA come from the germline V gene (reference sequence). This CDR3 region has 14 residues. The CDR3 spells CSARDWVSAYEQYF. DNA for the CDR3: TGCAGTGCTAGAGATTGGGTCTCGGCCTACGAGCAGTACTTC.

The V gene is TRBV7-3, the J gene TRBJ2-1; D may match TRBD1 or TRBD2 (5 bases each). V shed 1 base and J shed 2 bases, with 9 bases lying between them. This CDR3 region has 15 residues. Germline CDR1 is SGHTA and CDR2 is FQGTGA. This CDR3 is CASSLMQGPYNEQFF. As DNA, the CDR3 is TGTGCCAGCAGCTTAATGCAGGGACCCTACAATGAGCAGTTCTTC.

This sequence joins TRBV6-2 or TRBV6-3 and TRBJ2-7; tentatively, D is TRBD2 (6 bases). The length of the CDR3 is 13 residues. The V end lost 2 bases, the J end lost 7 bases, and 12 bases lay between the germline ends. Per germline, CDR1 MNHEY and CDR2 SVGEGT. Here the CDR3 reads CASSYGRAGEQYV. Here the CDR3 DNA reads TGTGCCAGCAGTTACGGCAGGGCGGGGGAGCAGTACGTC.